One sample yielded the 31 T cell receptor beta chains listed below, sequenced in a study of cytomegalovirus exposure and HLA in healthy donors. In the PCR, 60 Vbeta and 13 Jbeta primers were used. Assay used: immunoSEQ multiplex PCR; TCRdb lists only in-frame clones, some missing. The repertoire consists of around 64,000 clones, with approximately 92% occurring once and the leading ten covering around an eighth. Source material: PBMCs. All receptors derive from a woman younger than 45 in good health and CMV-seropositive.

This chain links TRBV6-1 with TRBJ1-2, with D perhaps TRBD1 (5 bases). The CDR3 loop spans 11 amino acids. Germline CDR1 reads MNHNS; CDR2 reads SASEGT. V lost 6 bases to trimming and J lost 7 bases, with 9 bases between them. The CDR3 sequence: CASSQGGGYTF. CDR3 DNA sequence: TGTGCCAGCAGCCAGGGAGGTGGCTACACCTTC.

This chain uses TRBV18 with TRBJ2-1; 12 bases fit TRBD2. CDR1 and CDR2 from the germline V gene are KGHSH and LQKENI. The V gene end was trimmed by 3 bases and the J gene end by 6 bases; junction bases not matched to a gene: 6. There are 16 residues in the CDR3. The CDR3 bases are TGTGCCAGCTCACCGACCTGGACTAGCGGGACCAATGAGCAGTTCTTC. It encodes CASSPTWTSGTNEQFF.

This chain links TRBV14 with TRBJ2-2; D might be TRBD2 (5 bases). There are 14 residues in the CDR3. The germline CDR1 and CDR2 sequences are SGHDN and FVKESK. V was shortened by 3 bases and J by 6 bases, with 11 bases between the two germline ends. As DNA, the CDR3 is TGTGCCAGCAGCCAGATTCCGCGGGCCGGGGAGCTGTTTTTT. This codes for CASSQIPRAGELFF.

V and J are TRBV5-1 and TRBJ2-1, with TRBD1 matching 9 bases. J gave up 4 bases and V 3 bases, and 14 bases lay outside the gene matches. Germline V gives CDR1 SGHRS, CDR2 YFSETQ. CDR3 length: 18 amino acids. This chain's CDR3 is CASSYPTGGSPLYNEQFF. CDR3 coding DNA: TGCGCCAGCAGCTATCCTACAGGGGGCTCCCCTCTATACAATGAGCAGTTCTTC.

This chain links TRBV2 with TRBJ1-3, with D unresolved. The CDR3 has 20 residues. The V end lost 5 bases, the J end lost 2 bases, and 28 bases lay between the germline ends. Germline CDR1 reads SNHLY; CDR2 reads FYNNEI. The CDR3 protein is CASSILPGIYLAAAGNTIYF. CDR3 nucleotides: TGTGCCAGCAGTATACTCCCCGGGATATATTTGGCTGCAGCTGGAAACACCATATATTTT.

As DNA, the CDR3 is TGCGCCAGCAGCCAAGGGTTTGTGCCGACTAGCGTCAACTACGAGCAGTACTTC. It codes for CASSQGFVPTSVNYEQYF. The chain combines TRBV4-1 with TRBJ2-7; 8 positions agree with TRBD2. CDR1 is MGHRA, CDR2 YSYEKL, per germline. The CDR3 contains 18 residues. The ends lost 1 base at V and 3 bases at J; junction bases unmatched: 14.

The genes are TRBV6-5 and TRBJ2-7, with 7 nucleotides matching TRBD2. CDR1 and CDR2 from the germline V gene are MNHEY and SVGAGI. Losses at the gene ends were 8 bases for V and 4 bases for J; bases not matched to a gene: 14. The CDR3 is 15 residues long. CDR3 sequence reads: CASGGWGGRGYEQYF. The CDR3 DNA reads TGTGCCAGCGGCGGATGGGGGGGTAGGGGTTACGAGCAGTACTTC.

This chain joins TRBV5-1 and TRBJ1-1; D gene uncertain. Germline V gene data show CDR1 as SGHRS and CDR2 as YFSETQ. The CDR3 is 13 amino acids. Trimming pared 4 bases from V and 0 bases from J, leaving 7 bases between. This chain's CDR3 is CASSRSLNTEAFF. The CDR3 nucleotides are TGCGCCAGCAGCCGTTCTTTGAACACTGAAGCTTTCTTT.

V gene TRBV4-1 combines with J gene TRBJ2-1; D might be TRBD2 (6 bases). V dropped 3 bases and J dropped 9 bases, with 12 bases sitting between them. The length of the CDR3 is 13 residues. Germline V lookup: CDR1 MGHRA, CDR2 YSYEKL. As DNA, the CDR3 is TGCGCCAGCAGCCAGTCCCTGGGGGGTGAGCAGTTCTTC. It translates to CASSQSLGGEQFF.

The chain uses TRBV5-1 and TRBJ2-3; 14 bases match TRBD2. V was pared by 4 bases and J by 5 bases, with 3 bases of the junction left unmatched. Germline loops: CDR1 SGHRS, CDR2 YFSETQ. The CDR3 has 15 residues. The CDR3 coding sequence is TGCGCCAGCAGCCCAGGACTAGCGGGAGGAGATACGCAGTATTTT. Encoded protein: CASSPGLAGGDTQYF.

V usage is TRBV11-2 and J usage is TRBJ1-4, with D possibly TRBD1 on 6 matching bases. Per the germline V gene, CDR1 is SGHAT and CDR2 is FQNNGV. CDR3 length equals 14 residues. The V end was cut by 2 bases, the J end by 8 bases, with 12 bases between. The DNA of the CDR3 is TGTGCCAGCAGCTTATCGAGGGGGACCGAAAAACTGTTTTTT. Protein sequence: CASSLSRGTEKLFF.

The chain links TRBV15 to TRBJ1-1, with D tentatively TRBD1 (6 bases). CDR3 length: 16 residues. CDR1 and CDR2 (germline): LNHNV, YYDKDF (reference sequence). V lost 0 bases, J lost 8 bases, and 19 bases lay in between. The CDR3 reads CATSRDGLGQLAEAFF. The CDR3 DNA sequence: TGTGCCACCAGCAGAGATGGCCTCGGACAGCTAGCCGAAGCTTTCTTT.

The chain uses TRBV27 and TRBJ1-1; D uncertain. Germline CDR1 and CDR2: MNHEY and SMNVEV (reference sequence). The CDR3 is 15 residues long. The V gene lost 6 bases and the J gene lost 3 bases, with 17 bases spanning the gap. Written as DNA, the CDR3 is TGTGCCAGCAGGAGGAGGGTTTTCGAGGACACTGAAGCTTTCTTT. Protein: CASRRRVFEDTEAFF.

CDR3 sequence: CASSLAGTSGSGETQYF. As DNA, the CDR3 is TGTGCCAGCAGCTTGGCAGGGACTAGCGGGAGCGGAGAGACCCAGTACTTC. The V and J genes are TRBV5-5 and TRBJ2-5, with 14 bases identical to TRBD2. V dropped 0 bases and J dropped 4; count of bases not matched to a gene: 5. Germline loops: CDR1 SGHKS, CDR2 YYEKEE (reference sequence). The CDR3 runs to 17 residues.

J is TRBJ1-4 and V is TRBV5-5; the match to TRBD1 covers 8 bases. This CDR3 is 15 amino acids long. J was trimmed by 5 bases and V by 3 bases; bases with no gene match: 6. Germline assignment: CDR1 SGHKS and CDR2 YYEKEE (reference sequence). The CDR3 DNA is TGTGCCAGCAGCTCTCGACAGGGGACGAATGAAAAACTGTTTTTT. Protein: CASSSRQGTNEKLFF.

V and J are TRBV27 and TRBJ2-7, with 8 bases aligning to TRBD2. This CDR3 has 15 residues. V was pared by 0 bases and J by 4 bases, with 5 bases of the junction left unmatched. Germline assignment: CDR1 MNHEY and CDR2 SMNVEV (reference sequence). CDR3 bases: TGTGCCAGCAGTTTATCGCCCGGGAGGGGTTACGAGCAGTACTTC. It encodes CASSLSPGRGYEQYF.

The J gene is TRBJ2-1, the V gene TRBV11-2; no definite D call. Germline CDR1 reads SGHAT; CDR2 reads FQNNGV. Trimming removed 2 bases from V and 0 bases from J, with 8 bases in between. CDR3 size: 15 residues. CDR3 nucleotide sequence: TGTGCCAGCAGCTTACATACAGCCTCCTACAATGAGCAGTTCTTC. Translation gives CASSLHTASYNEQFF.

The chain carries TRBV6-5 and TRBJ2-2; D is perhaps TRBD2 (7 bases). This CDR3 has 15 residues. The V end lost 3 bases, the J end lost 7 bases, and 15 bases lay between the germline ends. Germline CDR1 and CDR2: MNHEY and SVGAGI. CDR3 in DNA: TGTGCCAGCAGTTATACCGGGGGGCGGAACGGGGAGCTGTTTTTT. It specifies CASSYTGGRNGELFF.

The J gene is TRBJ2-1, the V gene TRBV29-1, with TRBD2 matching over 10 bases. CDR3 length: 14 residues. Per germline, CDR1 SQVTM and CDR2 ANQGSEA. V was pared by 4 bases and J by 12 bases, with 12 bases of the junction left unmatched. The CDR3 sequence: CSVVAGGLFWLQFF. CDR3 DNA sequence: TGCAGCGTTGTAGCGGGAGGTCTCTTTTGGTTGCAGTTCTTC.

For the CDR3, the DNA is TGCGCCAGCAGCCAAGCAGGAGCGGGAGGGCCCCAAGAGACCCAGTACTTC. Amino acids: CASSQAGAGGPQETQYF. The V call is TRBV4-1, the J call TRBJ2-5, with 10 bases matching TRBD2. The CDR3 extends over 17 amino acids. V was clipped by 1 base and J by 1 base; unmatched bases: 6. The germline V gene encodes CDR1 MGHRA and CDR2 YSYEKL.

This clone was recorded once. The chain links TRBV19 to TRBJ2-7, with 11 bases fitting TRBD2. Per germline, CDR1 LNHDA and CDR2 SQIVND (reference sequence). V shed 5 bases and J 3 bases; nucleotides not matched to a gene: 3. This CDR3 is built from 14 residues. CDR3 sequence: CASSRGLADYEQYF. In nucleotides, the CDR3 is TGTGCCAGTAGTCGGGGACTAGCGGACTACGAGCAGTACTTC. Supplemented by reference TRBV19 and TRBJ2-7, the full variable domain reads DGGITQSPKYLFRKEGQNVTLSCEQNLNHDAMYWYRQDPGQGLRLIYYSQIVNDFQKGDIAEGYSVSREKKESFPLTVTSAQKNPTAFYLCASSRGLADYEQYFGPGTRLTVT.

The chain combines TRBV27 with TRBJ1-2; TRBD1 matches at 7 bases. CDR1 is MNHEY and CDR2 is SMNVEV in the germline V gene (reference sequence). The CDR3 has 12 residues. The trim removed 8 bases at V and 3 bases at J, leaving 3 bases unmatched. CDR3: CASRTGDYGYTF. Written as DNA, the CDR3 is TGTGCCAGCCGGACAGGCGACTATGGCTACACCTTC.

The chain links TRBV6-5 to TRBJ2-7; 10 nucleotides line up with TRBD1. The CDR3 is made up of 13 amino acids. Germline CDR1 reads MNHEY; CDR2 reads SVGAGI. V gave up 6 bases and J gave up 4 bases; unmatched junction bases: 3. The CDR3 DNA follows: TGTGCCAGCAGGGGACAGGGGAAGTACGAGCAGTACTTC. Protein sequence: CASRGQGKYEQYF.

The rearrangement joins TRBV27 to TRBJ2-1; the D gene is possibly TRBD1 (5 bases). The CDR3 loop spans 13 amino acids. The V gene's germline CDR1 is MNHEY and CDR2 SMNVEV (reference sequence). V was cut by 0 bases and J by 9 bases, with 9 bases left in between. DNA for the CDR3: TGTGCCAGCAGTTTATCAGGGGCCTTTGAGCAGTTCTTC. Translating gives CASSLSGAFEQFF.

The J gene is TRBJ1-1, the V gene TRBV5-4, with 9 bases lining up with TRBD1. The V gene's germline CDR1 is SGHNT and CDR2 YYREEE (reference sequence). The CDR3 sequence is 13 residues long. V gave up 4 bases and J gave up 7 bases; unmatched junction bases: 5. This chain's CDR3 is CASSARQGGEAFF. CDR3 bases: TGTGCCAGCAGCGCCCGACAGGGGGGTGAAGCTTTCTTT. The full variable domain, completed using reference TRBV5-4 and TRBJ1-1, is ETGVTQSPTHLIKTRGQQVTLRCSSQSGHNTVSWYQQALGQGPQFIFQYYREEENGRGNFPPRFSGLQFPNYSSELNVNALELDDSALYLCASSARQGGEAFFGQGTRLTVV.

The chain couples TRBV6-4 to TRBJ2-5; D is possibly TRBD2 (5 bases). The V gene lost 4 bases and the J gene lost 5 bases, with 11 bases spanning the gap. This CDR3 has 13 amino acids. The germline CDR1 and CDR2 sequences are MRHNA and SNTAGT. CDR3 amino acids: CASSVGRGETQYF. CDR3 in DNA: TGTGCCAGCAGTGTGGGTCGAGGGGAGACCCAGTACTTC.

The sample holds one count of this clone. The genes are TRBV20-1 and TRBJ1-5; unclear D gene. Germline lookup yields CDR1 DFQATT and CDR2 SNEGSKA (reference sequence). This CDR3 comprises 11 residues. V lost 3 bases and J 12 bases, leaving 12 bases between the germline ends. CDR3 nucleotide sequence: TGCAGTGCTAGTAACAGCTGGCTCCAGCATTTT. This gives the protein CSASNSWLQHF.

For this clone: Sequence at one end of the junction differs from germline and may be a read error. The chain couples TRBV2 to TRBJ2-5, with a tentative D call TRBD1 (6 bases). With the DNA end fitting TRBJ2-7 better, the J assignment may be wrong. Germline CDR1 and CDR2: SNHLY and FYNNEI. There are 12 residues in the CDR3. The CDR3: CAGSGTGREQYF. In DNA, the CDR3 is TGTGCCGGCAGTGGTACAGGGCGCGAGCAGTACTTC.

J is TRBJ2-7 and V is TRBV2, with 7 bases that match TRBD1. Germline V gene data show CDR1 as SNHLY and CDR2 as FYNNEI. This CDR3 spans 13 amino acids. The J segment lost 6 bases and the V segment lost 8 bases, leaving 10 bases of the junction unmatched. The CDR3 spells CASRTEGAGEQYF. The CDR3 DNA is TGTGCCAGCCGGACAGAGGGGGCTGGCGAGCAGTACTTC.

Comment on this clone: Compared with germline, one end of the junction differs, possibly owing to a read error. The rearrangement uses TRBV2 and TRBJ2-3; 8 bases map to TRBD2. Looked up from germline, CDR1 is SNHLY and CDR2 is FYNNEI. The CDR3 is 15 amino acids. The CDR3: CASSYGLAPTNTPYF. The CDR3 DNA reads TGTGCCAGCAGTTATGGACTAGCCCCGACAAATACGCCGTATTTT.

The J gene is TRBJ2-2, the V gene TRBV7-2, with 10 positions matching TRBD2. After removal of 1 base from V and 7 bases from J, the junction contained 6 bases not matched to a gene. Germline CDR1 SGHTA, CDR2 FQGNSA. This CDR3 has 16 amino acids. The CDR3 spells CASSLEPTSGHGELFF. The CDR3, as DNA: TGTGCCAGCAGCTTAGAGCCGACTAGCGGGCACGGGGAGCTGTTTTTT.